This TCR beta chain was documented in a study of T cells in Graves' hyperthyroidism and ophthalmopathy. This clonotype showed up many times. Regions amplified from RNA transcripts were the TCR beta CDR3 regions. Using the HTBI primer set, a first-round RT-PCR was run on the TCR CDR3. TCRdb independently ran MiXCR on the multiplex PCR reads; one entry per CDR3 protein. The table lists around 700,000 distinct CDR3 sequences, over 15% of them singletons. CDR3 length: 15 amino acids. Germline CDR1 is LGHDT and CDR2 is YNNKEL (reference sequence). The V segment lost 4 bases and the J segment 0 bases; nucleotides outside the gene matches: 4.

This rearrangement joins TRBV3-1 to TRBJ1-1; 8 bases agree with TRBD1. The sequence was collected from a woman between 50 and 59 years old with Graves' hyperthyroidism that later progressed to Graves' ophthalmopathy. Sample: blood. CDR3 nucleotide sequence: TGTGCCAGCAGCCCCCGGACAGGGATGAACACTGAAGCTTTCTTT. Protein sequence: CASSPRTGMNTEAFF.